Listed below are T cell receptor beta chains from one sample, sequenced in a study of shared clonotypes between healthy human individuals. The protocol was immunoSEQ multiplex PCR, while the TCRdb copy is restricted to in-frame clones and leaves out a portion. The sample holds a few million clones, around nine tenths seen once. Sequencing used naive CD4+ T cells sorted from blood. These receptors all stem from a man aged 18 to 29 in good health. Both conserved end residues are part of each CDR3. A D gene is named only where the DNA matches it firmly. Clone sizes are given selectively: once, few, many, or a class where the clone is expanded.

TRBV2	NA	NA	TRBJ1-5	CASSPGAAYQPQHF	TGTGCCAGCAGTCCCGGGGCAGCATATCAGCCCCAGCATTTT
TRBV5-5	NA	NA	TRBJ2-7	CASSLSGHYEQYF	TGTGCCAGCAGCCTCAGTGGACACTACGAGCAGTACTTC
TRBV10-2	once	TRBD1	TRBJ2-3	CASSEQGQGTQYF	TGCGCCAGCAGTGAGCAGGGACAGGGGACGCAGTATTTT
TRBV21-1	NA	NA	TRBJ2-7	CASSKACSGSNLNEQYF	TGTGCCAGCAGCAAAGCGTGTAGCGGGAGCAATCTGAACGAGCAGTACTTC
TRBV12-5	NA	TRBD2	TRBJ2-2	CASGLENKIGTSGRVGTGELFF	TGTGCTAGTGGTTTGGAAAATAAGATCGGGACTAGCGGGAGGGTCGGCACCGGGGAGCTGTTTTTT
TRBV29-1	NA	TRBD1	TRBJ2-3	CSVTGGEDTQYF	TGCAGCGTCACAGGGGGCGAAGATACGCAGTATTTT
TRBV19	once	TRBD2	TRBJ2-5	CASSLTSGQETQYF	TGTGCCAGTAGCCTGACTAGCGGCCAAGAGACCCAGTACTTC
TRBV5-1	NA	NA	TRBJ2-7	CASCPNTGFPYEQYF	TGCGCCAGCTGCCCGAATACAGGGTTCCCCTACGAGCAGTACTTC
TRBV6-1	NA	NA	TRBJ2-7	CASKAQGGGYEQYF	TGTGCCAGCAAAGCGCAGGGGGGGGGCTACGAGCAGTACTTC
TRBV27	NA	TRBD1	TRBJ1-6	CASSSIGQGSDSPLHF	TGTGCCAGCAGTTCGATCGGACAGGGTAGTGATTCACCCCTCCACTTT
TRBV5-1	NA	TRBD1	TRBJ1-1	CASSRGQGDRAFF	TGCGCCAGCAGCCGGGGACAGGGCGACAGGGCTTTCTTT
TRBV7-9	few	NA	TRBJ2-3	CASSFPHLQDTQYF	TGTGCCAGCAGCTTCCCACACCTGCAAGATACGCAGTATTTT
TRBV19	NA	NA	TRBJ1-1	CASSIQNTEAFF	TGTGCCAGTAGTATTCAGAACACTGAAGCTTTCTTT
TRBV28	NA	NA	TRBJ2-7	CASSLDKKFYEQYF	TGTGCCAGCAGTTTAGACAAGAAATTCTACGAGCAGTACTTC
TRBV10-1	NA	NA	TRBJ2-3	CATPTRRTSTDTQYF	TGCGCCACCCCGACTAGAAGAACTAGCACAGATACGCAGTATTTT
TRBV7-2	NA	NA	TRBJ2-7	CASRTFSYEQYF	TGTGCCAGCAGGACATTCTCCTACGAGCAGTACTTC
TRBV30	NA	NA	TRBJ1-1	CASAGGTEAFF	TGTGCCTCGGCCGGTGGTACTGAAGCTTTCTTT
TRBV6-5	NA	NA	TRBJ2-5	CASTNQETQYF	TGTGCCAGCACCAACCAAGAGACCCAGTACTTC
TRBV28	NA	TRBD1	TRBJ2-7	CASSLTDRNTYEQYF	TGTGCCAGCAGTTTAACGGACAGGAACACCTACGAGCAGTACTTC
TRBV5-6	NA	TRBD1	TRBJ2-2	CASSAGQGTGELFF	TGTGCCAGCAGCGCGGGACAGGGAACCGGGGAGCTGTTTTTT
TRBV6-5	NA	NA	TRBJ2-2	CASTLTIRTGELFF	TGTGCCAGCACCCTGACTATCAGGACCGGGGAGCTGTTTTTT
TRBV14	NA	NA	TRBJ2-7	CASSQGGRARGQYF	TGTGCCAGCAGCCAAGGGGGCAGGGCCAGGGGGCAGTACTTC
TRBV7-9	few	TRBD1	TRBJ2-3	CASSLGDRDTDTQYF	TGTGCCAGCAGCTTAGGGGACAGGGACACAGATACGCAGTATTTT
TRBV2	NA	NA	TRBJ2-1	CASSDRLGEQFF	TGTGCCAGCAGTGACCGCCTTGGGGAGCAGTTCTTC
TRBV4-3	NA	TRBD1	TRBJ2-3	CASSLGQGSTDTQYF	TGCGCCAGCAGCCTAGGACAGGGGAGCACAGATACGCAGTATTTT
TRBV11-2	NA	NA	TRBJ2-5	CASSPLGEETQYF	TGTGCCAGCAGCCCCCTGGGGGAAGAGACCCAGTACTTC
TRBV6-5	NA	NA	TRBJ2-7	CASSVGSSYEQYF	TGTGCCAGCAGTGTCGGGTCCTCCTACGAGCAGTACTTC
TRBV13	NA	NA	TRBJ2-7	CASSLPGGKGYEQYF	TGTGCCAGCAGTCTCCCGGGGGGCAAAGGGTACGAGCAGTACTTC
TRBV27	NA	TRBD1	TRBJ1-5	CASSRTGPPQQPQHF	TGTGCCAGCAGTCGGACAGGGCCACCTCAACAGCCCCAGCATTTT
TRBV28	NA	NA	TRBJ1-5	CASSRRASNQPQHF	TGTGCCAGCAGCCGCCGGGCCAGCAATCAGCCCCAGCATTTT
TRBV11-3	NA	NA	TRBJ2-3	CASSSSGTPGTDTQYF	TGTGCCAGCAGCTCCTCCGGGACACCCGGCACAGATACGCAGTATTTT
TRBV4-1	NA	NA	TRBJ2-7	CASRPTLLDEQYF	TGCGCCAGCAGGCCAACCCTCCTAGACGAGCAGTACTTC
TRBV11-2	NA	TRBD2	TRBJ2-1	CASSLGGTSGHNEQFF	TGTGCCAGCAGCTTAGGGGGAACTAGCGGCCACAATGAGCAGTTCTTC
TRBV4-1	NA	NA	TRBJ2-1	CASSQGTSIYNEQFF	TGCGCCAGCAGCCAAGGAACTAGCATCTACAATGAGCAGTTCTTC
TRBV7-2	NA	NA	TRBJ2-3	CASSLSPGIFRADTQYF	TGTGCCAGCAGCTTAAGCCCTGGGATTTTTCGTGCAGATACGCAGTATTTT
TRBV7-9	NA	NA	TRBJ2-3	CASSLNTGHYTDTQYF	TGTGCCAGCAGCTTGAATACGGGTCACTACACAGATACGCAGTATTTT
TRBV6-6	NA	NA	TRBJ2-1	CASSRDLGQHNEQFF	TGTGCCAGCAGCCGGGACCTGGGCCAGCACAATGAGCAGTTCTTC
TRBV7-9	NA	TRBD1	TRBJ2-3	CASSFQQGTDTQYF	TGTGCCAGCAGCTTTCAACAGGGGACAGATACGCAGTATTTT
TRBV28	NA	TRBD2	TRBJ2-7	CASSGTSGGHLYEQYF	TGTGCCAGCAGTGGAACTAGCGGGGGCCACCTCTACGAGCAGTACTTC
TRBV6-5	NA	NA	TRBJ2-7	CASLRSLGSEQYF	TGTGCCAGCTTACGGTCTCTAGGCTCCGAGCAGTACTTC
TRBV6-5	NA	NA	TRBJ1-1	CASSYRESRGLEAFF	TGTGCCAGCAGTTATAGAGAAAGTCGGGGACTTGAAGCTTTCTTT
TRBV5-4	NA	NA	TRBJ2-5	CASSSTVQGETQYF	TGTGCCAGCAGCTCGACTGTACAAGGGGAGACCCAGTACTTC
TRBV5-1	NA	NA	TRBJ2-1	CASSARGDTYNEQFF	TGCGCCAGCAGCGCCCGGGGGGACACCTACAATGAGCAGTTCTTC
TRBV6-5	NA	TRBD2	TRBJ2-7	CASTLSGRAAEQYF	TGTGCCAGCACTCTTAGCGGGAGGGCCGCCGAGCAGTACTTC